These 7 T cell receptor beta chains came from one sample sequenced in a study of blood T cell repertoires in COVID-19. This table comes from immunoSEQ multiplex PCR, and its TCRdb copy is limited to in-frame clones, with some not included. The sample records roughly 69,000 clones, roughly 90% being singletons. Source material: peripheral blood. The receptors here all came from a man aged 50-60 years with active COVID-19.

CDR3 DNA sequence: TGTGCCAGCAGCCTATTCGACAGGGCGAATGAGCAGTTCTTC. Translated, it gives CASSLFDRANEQFF. V is TRBV7-2 and J is TRBJ2-1, with 7 bases identical to TRBD1. Per germline, CDR1 SGHTA and CDR2 FQGNSA. Germline trimming cut 5 bases from V and 7 bases from J; bases unmatched to any gene: 8. The CDR3 totals 14 residues.

This chain uses TRBV10-3 with TRBJ2-2; the match to TRBD1 covers 11 bases. CDR3 length: 18 residues. Germline values: CDR1 ENHRY, CDR2 SYGVKD. The J segment lost 0 bases and the V segment lost 8 bases, leaving 11 bases of the junction unmatched. In DNA form, the CDR3 reads TGTGCCATCGGATCGGGACAGGGGGTGCCCGCGAACACCGGGGAGCTGTTTTTT. This translates into CAIGSGQGVPANTGELFF.

V gene TRBV6-5 combines with J gene TRBJ2-1, with 11 bases identical to TRBD2. The CDR3 runs 15 residues. V shed 2 bases and J 6 bases; nucleotides not matched to a gene: 3. Germline assignment: CDR1 MNHEY and CDR2 SVGAGI. The CDR3, as DNA: TGTGCCAGCAGTTACATAGCGGGAGGGCTCAATGAGCAGTTCTTC. It translates to CASSYIAGGLNEQFF.

V usage is TRBV7-2 and J usage is TRBJ2-7; D is perhaps TRBD1 (6 bases). The V and J ends lost 5 bases and 1 base respectively, with 21 bases between them. CDR3 length equals 17 residues. Germline CDR1 SGHTA, CDR2 FQGNSA. The DNA for the CDR3 is TGTGCCAGCAGCCCCTTAGCCCGACAGGATCTATCCTACGAGCAGTACTTC. Its protein product is CASSPLARQDLSYEQYF.

This clone appeared once. V is TRBV5-1 and J is TRBJ2-1; 13 bases match TRBD2. Germline V gives CDR1 SGHRS, CDR2 YFSETQ. V shed 0 bases and J 10 bases; nucleotides not matched to a gene: 4. The CDR3 covers 15 residues. CDR3 protein: CASSLGPGLAGEQFF. In DNA form, the CDR3 reads TGCGCCAGCAGCTTGGGCCCGGGACTAGCGGGGGAGCAGTTCTTC.

The chain has TRBV9 and TRBJ2-1; D possibly corresponds to TRBD1 (5 bases). Per germline, CDR1 SGDLS and CDR2 YYNGEE. The CDR3 is 14 residues long. V lost 5 bases and J 6 bases, leaving 15 bases between the germline ends. CDR3: CASSGAYSLNEQFF. The CDR3 DNA reads as TGTGCCAGCAGTGGGGCTTACAGCCTCAATGAGCAGTTCTTC. The whole variable domain, remainder taken from reference TRBV9 and TRBJ2-1, is DSGVTQTPKHLITATGQRVTLRCSPRSGDLSVYWYQQSLDQGLQFLIQYYNGEERAKGNILERFSAQQFPDLHSELNLSSLELGDSALYFCASSGAYSLNEQFFGPGTRLTVL.

The V gene is TRBV2, the J gene TRBJ2-2; D gene ambiguous. Between the trimmed V and J ends, which lost 7 bases and 2 bases, there was a span of 8 bases. Germline assignment: CDR1 SNHLY and CDR2 FYNNEI. The CDR3 spans 13 residues. CDR3 region: CASNTVNTGELFF. DNA of the CDR3: TGTGCCAGCAACACAGTTAACACCGGGGAGCTGTTTTTT.